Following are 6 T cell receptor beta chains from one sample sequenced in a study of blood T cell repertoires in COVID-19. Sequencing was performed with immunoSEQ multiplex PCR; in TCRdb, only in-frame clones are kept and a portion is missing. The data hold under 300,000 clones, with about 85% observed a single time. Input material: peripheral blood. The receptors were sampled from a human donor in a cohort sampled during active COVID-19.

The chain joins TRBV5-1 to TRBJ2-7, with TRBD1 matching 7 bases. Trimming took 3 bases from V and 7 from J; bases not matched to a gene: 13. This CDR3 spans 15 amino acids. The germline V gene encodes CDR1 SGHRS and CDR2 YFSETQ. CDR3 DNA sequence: TGCGCCAGCAGCTCGGACCCCGGGACAGCTGGGGAGCAGTACTTC. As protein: CASSSDPGTAGEQYF.

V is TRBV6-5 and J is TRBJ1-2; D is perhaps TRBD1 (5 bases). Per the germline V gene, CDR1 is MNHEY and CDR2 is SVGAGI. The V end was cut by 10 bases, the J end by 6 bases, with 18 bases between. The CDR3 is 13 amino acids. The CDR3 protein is CATRMPGGDGYTF. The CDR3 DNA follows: TGTGCCACGAGAATGCCTGGGGGGGATGGCTACACCTTC.

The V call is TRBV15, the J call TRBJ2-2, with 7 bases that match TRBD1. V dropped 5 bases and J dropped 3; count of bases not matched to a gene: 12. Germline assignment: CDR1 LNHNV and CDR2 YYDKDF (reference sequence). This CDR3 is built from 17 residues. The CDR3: CATSRSYGQDDTGELFF. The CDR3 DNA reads TGTGCCACCAGCCGATCGTATGGACAGGATGACACCGGGGAGCTGTTTTTT.

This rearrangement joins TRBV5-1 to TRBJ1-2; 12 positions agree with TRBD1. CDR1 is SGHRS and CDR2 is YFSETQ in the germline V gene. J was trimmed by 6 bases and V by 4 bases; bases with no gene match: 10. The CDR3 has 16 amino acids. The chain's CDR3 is CASSRVAGQGANGYTF. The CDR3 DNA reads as TGCGCCAGCAGCCGGGTGGCGGGACAGGGGGCGAATGGCTACACCTTC.

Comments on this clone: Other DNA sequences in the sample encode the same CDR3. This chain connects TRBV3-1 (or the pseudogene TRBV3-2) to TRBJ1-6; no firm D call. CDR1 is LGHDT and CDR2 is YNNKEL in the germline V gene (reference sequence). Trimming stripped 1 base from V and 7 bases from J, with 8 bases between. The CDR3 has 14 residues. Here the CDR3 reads CASSQGADNSPLHF. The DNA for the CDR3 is TGTGCCAGCAGCCAAGGGGCCGACAATTCACCCCTCCACTTT.

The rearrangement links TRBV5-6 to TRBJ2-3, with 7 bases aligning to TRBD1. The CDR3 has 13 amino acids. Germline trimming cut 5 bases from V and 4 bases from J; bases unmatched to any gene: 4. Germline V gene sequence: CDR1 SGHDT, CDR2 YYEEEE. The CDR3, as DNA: TGTGCCAGCAGTGGGACAGCGCCAGATACGCAGTATTTT. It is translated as CASSGTAPDTQYF. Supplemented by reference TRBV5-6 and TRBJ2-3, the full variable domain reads DAGVTQSPTHLIKTRGQQVTLRCSPKSGHDTVSWYQQALGQGPQFIFQYYEEEERQRGNFPDRFSGHQFPNYSSELNVNALLLGDSALYLCASSGTAPDTQYFGPGTRLTVL.